Presented here are 10 T cell receptor beta chains from one specimen sequenced in a study of cytomegalovirus exposure and HLA in healthy donors. Amplification used 60 Vbeta primers and 13 Jbeta primers. Sequencing was performed with immunoSEQ multiplex PCR; in TCRdb, only in-frame clones are kept and a portion is missing. The table lists 100,000 to 150,000 clones, over 15% of them singletons. Sample: PBMCs. These receptors were obtained from a female donor in good health and CMV-seropositive.

This clone was detected a few times. The chain combines TRBV29-1 with TRBJ2-1; the D gene is possibly TRBD1 (7 bases). Per germline, CDR1 SQVTM and CDR2 ANQGSEA. CDR3 length: 15 residues. V lost 1 base and J 10 bases, leaving 20 bases between the germline ends. The CDR3 nucleotides are TGCAGCGTTGAAGGTAGGGGGCGGGAATATGGGGAGCAGTTCTTC. This encodes CSVEGRGREYGEQFF.

The sample holds a few counts of this clone. The chain links TRBV28 to TRBJ1-5; D ambiguous. CDR1 and CDR2 (germline): MDHEN, SYDVKM. V gave up 0 bases and J gave up 9 bases, with 9 bases separating them. CDR3 size: 13 residues. CDR3 region: CASSLWGRGPQHF. CDR3 nucleotides: TGTGCCAGCAGTTTATGGGGTCGGGGGCCCCAGCATTTT.

This clone was recorded a few times. This sequence joins TRBV5-6 and TRBJ1-2; D uncertain. Per germline, CDR1 SGHDT and CDR2 YYEEEE. Trimming shortened V by 0 bases and J by 5 bases, and 14 bases separated the two germline ends. The CDR3 runs to 15 residues. The CDR3 protein is CASSLVTRFFYGYTF. Here the CDR3 DNA reads TGTGCCAGCAGCTTGGTGACAAGATTTTTTTATGGCTACACCTTC.

This clone occurred a few times. J is TRBJ1-2 and V is TRBV2; D not resolved. Between the trimmed V and J ends, which lost 1 base and 6 bases, there was a span of 6 bases. The CDR3 spans 12 residues. Germline-derived CDR1 and CDR2 are SNHLY and FYNNEI. The CDR3 here is CASSEDFDGYTF. For the CDR3, the DNA is TGTGCCAGCAGTGAAGACTTCGATGGCTACACCTTC.

The rearrangement uses TRBV5-1 and TRBJ2-1; D remains unclear. The CDR3 covers 12 residues. CDR1 is SGHRS and CDR2 is YFSETQ in the germline V gene. Trimming removed 0 bases from V and 8 bases from J, with 6 bases in between. The CDR3 sequence is CASSLVEYEQFF. The DNA of the CDR3 is TGCGCCAGCAGCTTGGTGGAGTATGAGCAGTTCTTC.

This clone turned up a few times. The chain uses TRBV6-5 and TRBJ2-7, with D possibly being TRBD1 (5 bases). The CDR3 is 13 amino acids. The V gene's germline CDR1 is MNHEY and CDR2 SVGAGI. V lost 6 bases and J 11 bases, leaving 20 bases between the germline ends. The CDR3 here is CASRIPSQGLEYF. For the CDR3, the DNA is TGTGCCAGCAGGATCCCCTCGCAGGGCCTAGAGTACTTC.

The chain recombines TRBV10-3 with TRBJ2-1; 8 positions match TRBD1. The CDR3 is 16 residues long. Germline CDR1 reads ENHRY; CDR2 reads SYGVKD. V lost 0 bases, J lost 5 bases, and 6 bases stayed unmatched. The CDR3 loop reads CAISESRDRLHNEQFF. Here the CDR3 DNA reads TGTGCCATCAGTGAGTCGAGGGACAGGCTCCACAATGAGCAGTTCTTC.

The CDR3 nucleotides are TGTGCCATCAGCCCGACTAGCGGCACCGGGGAGCTGTTTTTT. It encodes CAISPTSGTGELFF. The gene calls are TRBV10-3 and TRBJ2-2; 9 positions match TRBD2. The junction had 3 bases not matched to a gene; V was cut back by 6 bases and J by 4 bases. This CDR3 is built from 14 residues. Germline values: CDR1 ENHRY, CDR2 SYGVKD.

This clone showed up just a few times. V is TRBV7-9 and J is TRBJ1-1; unclear D gene. The germline gives CDR1 SEHNR, CDR2 FQNEAQ (reference sequence). The CDR3 is 16 amino acids. V lost 5 bases and J 1 base, leaving 17 bases between the germline ends. The DNA for the CDR3 is TGTGCCAGCAGCGACTATGGAGGCAGAGGGAACACTGAAGCTTTCTTT. Translating it yields CASSDYGGRGNTEAFF.

The CDR3 DNA reads TGTGCCTGGAGTCTCCCAGGGACAGGGGGGGGTTTACCCCAGCATTTT. It is translated as CAWSLPGTGGGLPQHF. The chain has TRBV30 and TRBJ1-5; TRBD1 matches 11 bases. The V segment lost 2 bases and the J segment 10 bases; nucleotides outside the gene matches: 13. CDR1 and CDR2 from the germline V gene are GTSNPN and SVGIG (reference sequence). CDR3 length: 16 amino acids.